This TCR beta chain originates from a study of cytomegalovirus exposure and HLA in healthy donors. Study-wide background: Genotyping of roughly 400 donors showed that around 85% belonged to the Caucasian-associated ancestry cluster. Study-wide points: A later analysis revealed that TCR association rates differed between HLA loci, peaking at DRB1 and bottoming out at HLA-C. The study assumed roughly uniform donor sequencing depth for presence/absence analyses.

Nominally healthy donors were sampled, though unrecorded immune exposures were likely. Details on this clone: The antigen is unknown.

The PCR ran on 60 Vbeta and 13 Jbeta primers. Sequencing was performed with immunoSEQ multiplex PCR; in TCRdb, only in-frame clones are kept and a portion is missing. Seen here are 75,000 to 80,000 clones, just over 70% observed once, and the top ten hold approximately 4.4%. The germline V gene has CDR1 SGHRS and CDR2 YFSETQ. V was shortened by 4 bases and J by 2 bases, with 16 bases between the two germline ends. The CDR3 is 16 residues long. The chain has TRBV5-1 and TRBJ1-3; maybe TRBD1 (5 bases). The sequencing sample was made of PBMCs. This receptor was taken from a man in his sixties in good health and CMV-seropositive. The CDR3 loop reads CASSLDVGGPGNTIYF. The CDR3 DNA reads TGCGCCAGCAGCCTGGATGTGGGGGGACCTGGAAACACCATATATTTT. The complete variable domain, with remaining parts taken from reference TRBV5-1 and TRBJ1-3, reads KAGVTQTPRYLIKTRGQQVTLSCSPISGHRSVSWYQQTPGQGLQFLFEYFSETQRNKGNFPGRFSGRQFSNSRSEMNVSTLELGDSALYLCASSLDVGGPGNTIYFGEGSWLTVV.